This is a list of T cell receptor beta chains from one sample in a study of cytomegalovirus exposure and HLA in healthy donors. Here immunoSEQ multiplex PCR was the method, and the copy in TCRdb shows in-frame clones only, minus some. The sample carries about 250,000 clones, 75% to 85% recorded once. The sequenced sample consisted of PBMCs. These receptors all come from a girl aged 2-10 years in good health and CMV-seronegative. The CDR3 runs from the conserved cysteine through the conserved F or W. The D gene is left open where the match is weak. Not all rows give a size; the values are once, few, many and, for expanded clones, a class.

d_gene: .
v_gene: TRBV27
abundance: .
j_gene: TRBJ1-2
CDR3aa: CASSFRGPFDGYTF

d_gene: TRBD1
v_gene: TRBV27
abundance: .
j_gene: TRBJ1-2
CDR3aa: CASSPTGDSYGYTF

d_gene: TRBD1
v_gene: TRBV10-2
abundance: .
j_gene: TRBJ2-7
CDR3aa: CASSESWTGETSYEQYF

d_gene: TRBD1
v_gene: TRBV14
abundance: .
j_gene: TRBJ1-3
CDR3aa: CASSQEYGIRGQGGNTIYF

d_gene: TRBD1
v_gene: TRBV18
abundance: once
j_gene: TRBJ1-1
CDR3aa: CASSWDRQAAFF

d_gene: .
v_gene: TRBV13
abundance: .
j_gene: TRBJ2-1
CDR3aa: CASSPAADEQFF

d_gene: .
v_gene: TRBV2
abundance: .
j_gene: TRBJ2-3
CDR3aa: CASRRETITDTQYF

d_gene: .
v_gene: TRBV21-1
abundance: few
j_gene: TRBJ2-7
CDR3aa: CASSKETATYEQYF

d_gene: .
v_gene: TRBV5-5
abundance: .
j_gene: TRBJ2-7
CDR3aa: CASSLVPGEAYEQYF

d_gene: .
v_gene: TRBV10-3
abundance: once
j_gene: TRBJ2-1
CDR3aa: CAISDLQGYNEQFF

d_gene: .
v_gene: TRBV6-5
abundance: .
j_gene: TRBJ1-2
CDR3aa: CASRTKGVRGYTF

d_gene: TRBD1
v_gene: TRBV27
abundance: .
j_gene: TRBJ1-1
CDR3aa: CASRRGDSRRILNTEAFF

d_gene: .
v_gene: TRBV28
abundance: .
j_gene: TRBJ1-6
CDR3aa: CASSLPSQGLGSPLHF

d_gene: TRBD1
v_gene: TRBV7-3
abundance: .
j_gene: TRBJ2-7
CDR3aa: CASSPGTAPYEQYF

d_gene: .
v_gene: TRBV9
abundance: .
j_gene: TRBJ1-4
CDR3aa: CASSVGRPGVGELFF

d_gene: .
v_gene: TRBV27
abundance: once
j_gene: TRBJ2-7
CDR3aa: CASSLSRGTGEQYF

d_gene: TRBD2
v_gene: TRBV7-9
abundance: .
j_gene: TRBJ2-7
CDR3aa: CASSRGTNPTYEQYF

d_gene: .
v_gene: TRBV19
abundance: .
j_gene: TRBJ2-7
CDR3aa: CASIGRDRPYEQYF

d_gene: .
v_gene: TRBV5-1
abundance: .
j_gene: TRBJ2-7
CDR3aa: CASSPGHSNEQYF

d_gene: .
v_gene: TRBV15
abundance: .
j_gene: TRBJ1-5
CDR3aa: CATSRDLGGNQPQHF

d_gene: TRBD1
v_gene: TRBV18
abundance: .
j_gene: TRBJ1-5
CDR3aa: CASSETGGWSNQPQHF

d_gene: .
v_gene: TRBV27
abundance: few
j_gene: TRBJ2-7
CDR3aa: CASSLLGQNRLGLSYEQYF

d_gene: .
v_gene: TRBV4-2
abundance: .
j_gene: TRBJ1-2
CDR3aa: CASSQELRYGYTF

d_gene: .
v_gene: TRBV6-5
abundance: .
j_gene: TRBJ1-2
CDR3aa: CASSYSGARGYTF

d_gene: TRBD2
v_gene: TRBV11-3
abundance: few
j_gene: TRBJ2-1
CDR3aa: CASSASGVDNEQFF

d_gene: TRBD2
v_gene: TRBV6-5
abundance: .
j_gene: TRBJ2-3
CDR3aa: CASSYSLAGADTQYF

d_gene: TRBD1
v_gene: TRBV5-1
abundance: .
j_gene: TRBJ2-7
CDR3aa: CASSLGQGAYEQYF

d_gene: .
v_gene: TRBV7-9
abundance: few
j_gene: TRBJ2-7
CDR3aa: CASSFSPGEQYF

d_gene: TRBD2
v_gene: TRBV27
abundance: .
j_gene: TRBJ2-3
CDR3aa: CASSYGLAGVGDTQYF

d_gene: TRBD2
v_gene: TRBV2
abundance: .
j_gene: TRBJ2-5
CDR3aa: CASRGLDWQETQYF

d_gene: TRBD1
v_gene: TRBV6-1
abundance: .
j_gene: TRBJ2-5
CDR3aa: CASSERSRGRETQYF

d_gene: .
v_gene: TRBV27
abundance: .
j_gene: TRBJ2-4
CDR3aa: CASSWDIAKNIQYF

d_gene: TRBD1
v_gene: TRBV7-2
abundance: few
j_gene: TRBJ1-6
CDR3aa: CASSLEGQGARPLSPLHF

d_gene: .
v_gene: TRBV11-1
abundance: few
j_gene: TRBJ2-3
CDR3aa: CASSPLVAPGHYTDTQYF

d_gene: TRBD1
v_gene: TRBV19
abundance: .
j_gene: TRBJ1-2
CDR3aa: CASSIGTANYGYTF

d_gene: TRBD2
v_gene: TRBV5-6
abundance: .
j_gene: .
CDR3aa: CASSPGGSGAPLSYEQYF

d_gene: TRBD2
v_gene: TRBV10-3
abundance: .
j_gene: TRBJ2-3
CDR3aa: CAISESLAGADTQYF